Each of the 20 T cell receptor beta chains below was sequenced from the same sample in a study of T cells after yellow fever vaccination. TCRdb redid the calling of the 5' RACE reads with MiXCR, one entry per CDR3 protein. The sample has 400,000 or so distinct CDR3 sequences, 18% seen once; the top ten hold roughly a sixth. Sample: PBMCs, taken before the yellow fever booster vaccination. These receptors were collected from a man between 18 and 29 years old who received the YFV17D yellow fever vaccine.

V is TRBV7-8 and J is TRBJ2-1; D gene uncertain. V dropped 5 bases and J dropped 3 bases, with 8 bases sitting between them. Germline V gene lookup returns CDR1 SGHVS and CDR2 FQNEAQ. This CDR3 is 13 amino acids long. CDR3 region: CASSLRIYNEQFF. The CDR3 nucleotides are TGTGCCAGCAGCCTACGCATCTACAATGAGCAGTTCTTC.

The sample holds a few counts of this clonotype. The chain employs TRBV7-2 and TRBJ1-1; D is unclear. The ends were cut back, 1 base at V and 8 bases at J, with 11 bases in the middle. The germline gives CDR1 SGHTA, CDR2 FQGNSA. This CDR3 has 13 residues. CDR3 region: CASSLDPLREAFF. In DNA form, the CDR3 reads TGTGCCAGCAGCTTAGATCCCCTCCGAGAAGCTTTCTTT.

V usage is TRBV3-1 and J usage is TRBJ1-1, with TRBD1 matching 8 bases. The length of the CDR3 is 15 residues. V trimming: 6 bases; J trimming: 1 base; junction bases outside the gene matches: 7. The V gene's germline CDR1 is LGHDT and CDR2 YNNKEL (reference sequence). CDR3 sequence reads: CASRAGDRGNTEAFF. CDR3 sequence (DNA): TGTGCCAGCAGGGCCGGCGACAGGGGGAACACTGAAGCTTTCTTT.

This clonotype was counted many times. The V call is TRBV20-1, the J call TRBJ2-5, with unresolved D. V gave up 1 base and J gave up 1 base, with 4 bases separating them. The CDR3 covers 12 residues. CDR1 is DFQATT and CDR2 is SNEGSKA in the germline V gene (reference sequence). For the CDR3, the DNA is TGCAGTGCTAGAGGGGGCCAAGAGACCCAGTACTTC. Its translation is CSARGGQETQYF.

The chain combines TRBV12-3 or TRBV12-4 with TRBJ2-3, with D uncertain. Between the trimmed V and J ends, which lost 6 bases and 0 bases, there was a span of 10 bases. The CDR3 sequence is 14 residues long. CDR3 amino acids: CASRQGPSTDTQYF. In nucleotides, the CDR3 is TGTGCCAGCAGGCAAGGGCCCAGCACAGATACGCAGTATTTT.

This clonotype was seen at least ten times. This rearrangement joins TRBV5-1 to TRBJ2-2, with D maybe TRBD1 (6 bases). The germline V and J ends were trimmed by 1 base and 2 bases, with 24 bases remaining between them. Per germline, CDR1 SGHRS and CDR2 YFSETQ. The CDR3 totals 20 residues. CDR3 DNA: TGCGCCAGCAGCTTGATGCCTTCGACGTTGGGGACACCAAACACCGGGGAGCTGTTTTTT. Residues: CASSLMPSTLGTPNTGELFF.

This clonotype was detected only a few times. The chain links TRBV29-1 to TRBJ2-7; D tentatively reads TRBD1 or TRBD2 (5 bases each). Germline V CDR1 and CDR2: SQVTM, ANQGSEA. The CDR3 has 13 amino acids. The V gene lost 1 base and the J gene lost 4 bases, with 11 bases spanning the gap. Here the CDR3 DNA reads TGCAGCGTTGAAGGGGGGTCTCCATACGAGCAGTACTTC. Protein product: CSVEGGSPYEQYF.

This clonotype was picked up a small number of times. J is TRBJ2-1 and V is TRBV4-3; D might be TRBD2 (6 bases). Trimming removed 0 bases from V and 8 bases from J, with 17 bases in between. Per germline, CDR1 LGHNA and CDR2 YSLEER. The CDR3 is 16 residues long. CDR3 DNA sequence: TGCGCCAGCAGCCAAGATCCGGCGGGGAGGTTCTATGAGCAGTTCTTC. This gives the protein CASSQDPAGRFYEQFF.

This clonotype was picked up a small number of times. The J gene is TRBJ1-1, the V gene TRBV9; D remains ambiguous. The CDR3 is made up of 14 amino acids. Trimming pared 0 bases from V and 1 base from J, leaving 7 bases between. Germline loops: CDR1 SGDLS, CDR2 YYNGEE. CDR3 region: CASSVAPRNTEAFF. The CDR3 region has the DNA TGTGCCAGCAGCGTAGCGCCCAGGAACACTGAAGCTTTCTTT.

In this sample, this clonotype turned up many times. This rearrangement joins TRBV7-2 to TRBJ1-5; D is ambiguous. CDR1 is SGHTA, CDR2 FQGNSA, per germline. CDR3 length: 16 amino acids. V lost 5 bases, J lost 0 bases, and 14 bases lay in between. CDR3 protein: CASSPSTIHSNQPQHF. The CDR3, as DNA: TGTGCCAGCAGCCCTTCTACGATCCATAGCAATCAGCCCCAGCATTTT.

This clonotype showed up just a few times. The CDR3 coding sequence is TGTGCCAGCAGGCAAACCGACAACTCTTTGATCGAGCAGTACTTC. Protein product: CASRQTDNSLIEQYF. The chain has TRBV4-2 and TRBJ2-7; D unclear. Germline V gives CDR1 LGHNA, CDR2 YNFKEQ. Trimming took 6 bases from V and 6 from J, leaving 21 bases between them. The CDR3 spans 15 residues.

The table lists this clonotype with a count of one. The rearrangement uses TRBV10-3 and TRBJ2-5; perhaps TRBD1 as D (6 bases). V shed 2 bases and J shed 3 bases, with 7 bases lying between them. Germline values: CDR1 ENHRY, CDR2 SYGVKD. The CDR3 spans 13 residues. This chain's CDR3 is CAISETGKETQYF. The DNA for the CDR3 is TGTGCCATCAGTGAGACAGGGAAAGAGACCCAGTACTTC.

The genes are TRBV10-3 and TRBJ2-1; a weak D match, TRBD2 (7 bases). This CDR3 spans 15 amino acids. V lost 3 bases and J 4 bases, leaving 13 bases between the germline ends. CDR1 is ENHRY and CDR2 is SYGVKD in the germline V gene. The CDR3 is CAISDGGASYNEQFF. The CDR3 nucleotides read TGTGCCATCAGTGATGGGGGGGCATCTTACAATGAGCAGTTCTTC.

In this sample, this clonotype turned up many times. The junction departs from germline at one end; a sequencing error may be responsible. The chain employs TRBV18 and TRBJ1-5, with TRBD1 matching over 7 bases. This CDR3 contains 13 residues. Germline V gene data show CDR1 as KGHSH and CDR2 as LQKENI. In nucleotides, the CDR3 is TGCGCCAGCAGCCCGGGACAGAATCAGCCCCAGCATTTT. Protein product: CASSPGQNQPQHF.

This clonotype was detected ten times or more. The rearrangement joins TRBV30 to TRBJ1-6; perhaps TRBD1 as D (5 bases). The CDR3 is made up of 15 amino acids. The V gene's germline CDR1 is GTSNPN and CDR2 SVGIG (reference sequence). Trimming took 0 bases from V and 15 from J, leaving 21 bases between them. The DNA for the CDR3 is TGTGCCTGGAGTGTAGACAGATCTAAGATTCCTATCCTCCACTTT. It codes for CAWSVDRSKIPILHF.

The chain employs TRBV11-2 and TRBJ2-7, with D maybe TRBD2 (6 bases). V was shortened by 0 bases and J by 5 bases, with 11 bases between the two germline ends. The CDR3 contains 14 residues. Germline CDR1 reads SGHAT; CDR2 reads FQNNGV. The chain's CDR3 is CASSLDRGSDEQYF. In nucleotides, the CDR3 is TGTGCCAGCAGCTTAGATCGGGGGTCTGACGAGCAGTACTTC.

This clonotype appeared a few times. J is TRBJ2-3 and V is TRBV19; 9 bases map to TRBD2. The CDR3 runs 14 residues. Trimming removed 9 bases from V and 4 bases from J; junction bases left unmatched: 8. Germline CDR1 is LNHDA and CDR2 is SQIVND (reference sequence). CDR3 region: CASKPGLASDTQYF. The CDR3 nucleotides read TGTGCCAGCAAACCGGGACTAGCCTCAGATACGCAGTATTTT.

This clonotype turned up a few times. V is TRBV5-1 and J is TRBJ2-3; no clear D gene. The V gene's germline CDR1 is SGHRS and CDR2 YFSETQ. The length of the CDR3 is 13 residues. With 0 bases removed from V and 5 bases from J, the gap between germline ends came to 7 bases. CDR3 nucleotides: TGCGCCAGCAGCTTGGAGACCGAAGATACGCAGTATTTT. Translated, it gives CASSLETEDTQYF.

This clonotype came up a few times. The V gene is TRBV27, the J gene TRBJ2-7; D is unresolved. Trimming removed 7 bases at V and 2 bases at J, with 18 bases between. This CDR3 is 15 amino acids long. CDR1 and CDR2 from the germline V gene are MNHEY and SMNVEV (reference sequence). The DNA for the CDR3 is TGTGCCAGCACTTCCCACCGGCAGGCGCCCTACGAGCAGTACTTC. Translating it yields CASTSHRQAPYEQYF.

This clonotype was counted only a few times. The DNA of the CDR3 is TGTGCCAGCGGGGGGCAGGACCTCATTCAGCCCCAGCATTTT. Residues: CASGGQDLIQPQHF. The chain recombines TRBV7-9 with TRBJ1-5; TRBD1 might be the D (6 bases). This CDR3 has 14 amino acids. The ends were cut back, 8 bases at V and 6 bases at J, with 17 bases in the middle. Per the germline V gene, CDR1 is SEHNR and CDR2 is FQNEAQ (reference sequence).